This T cell receptor beta chain was recorded in a study of blood T cell repertoires in COVID-19. The CDR3 extends over 15 amino acids. V was clipped by 0 bases and J by 3 bases, with 10 bases between them. Germline CDR1 is SGDLS and CDR2 is YYNGEE. Only in-frame clones appear in the TCRdb table, and some are missing; sequencing was by immunoSEQ multiplex PCR. The data hold roughly 290,000 clones, with around 89% observed a single time. This TCR was recovered from a man aged 30 to 45 with acute or convalescent COVID-19. The chain combines TRBV9 with TRBJ2-1; D is uncertain. The specimen sequenced was peripheral blood. Here the CDR3 DNA reads TGTGCCAGCAGCGTAGATGTCTCCCTCTACAATGAGCAGTTCTTC. It yields the protein CASSVDVSLYNEQFF.